Listed here are 7 T cell receptor beta chains from one sample, sequenced in a study of T cells expressing NK-cell markers. TCRdb reanalyzed the 5' RACE reads and collapses them to one entry per CDR3 protein, without DNA. The sample data list hundreds of thousands of distinct CDR3 sequences. Sequenced: blood T cells: a sorted CD56 or NKG2C T cell subset, CD4+ or CD8+ T cells, or bulk PBMC T cells (not recorded which). Receptor source: a man aged 18 to 69 in good health.

The rearrangement joins TRBV10-3 to TRBJ1-2; the TRBD1 assignment by TCRdb is unverifiable without DNA. Germline CDR1 ENHRY, CDR2 SYGVKD. CDR3 length equals 14 residues. CDR3 loop: CAISVQGTNYGYTF.

The rearrangement links TRBV10-3 to TRBJ1-1; TCRdb proposes TRBD1, but this gene call is untestable without DNA. Germline V gene lookup returns CDR1 ENHRY and CDR2 SYGVKD. This CDR3 is built from 14 residues. CDR3 sequence: CAIRRQGLNTEAFF.

V usage is TRBV28 and J usage is TRBJ2-2; as DNA is missing, the TRBD2 call by TCRdb cannot be tested. Germline V gene sequence: CDR1 MDHEN, CDR2 SYDVKM. CDR3 length: 15 residues. CDR3 sequence: CASSRGGDGTGELFF.

The gene calls are TRBV6-2 or TRBV6-3 and TRBJ2-2; TCRdb's D call of TRBD2 is untestable without DNA. Germline CDR1 MNHEY, CDR2 SVGEGT. This CDR3 contains 13 residues. CDR3 loop: CASWPAGTGELFF.

V usage is TRBV28 and J usage is TRBJ1-2. The germline V gene has CDR1 MDHEN and CDR2 SYDVKM. CDR3 size: 13 residues. The chain's CDR3 is CASSLGRFGGYTF.

V usage is TRBV20-1 and J usage is TRBJ2-5; checking the TCRdb D call of TRBD2 is not possible without DNA. CDR3 size: 13 residues. Germline-derived CDR1 and CDR2 are DFQATT and SNEGSKA (reference sequence). CDR3 in amino acids: CSARGLVFETQYF.

The chain is built from TRBV9 and TRBJ2-7; TCRdb's assignment of TRBD1 cannot be checked, as there is no DNA. There are 16 residues in the CDR3. The V gene's germline CDR1 is SGDLS and CDR2 YYNGEE. The CDR3 reads CASSKTPGPASYEQYF.